Each of the 7 T cell receptor beta chains below was sequenced from the same sample in a study of tissue T cells after allogeneic stem cell transplantation. The repertoire was sequenced with immunoSEQ multiplex PCR; TCRdb's copy has only in-frame clones and lacks some. The sample consists of some 7,800 clones, approximately 64% of them appearing once. Sequencing was done on a sample of blood. These receptor sequences come from a female BALB/c mouse in good health. MHC haplotype of the strain: H2-d.

This clone was recorded a few times. The gene symbols are mouse symbols. The CDR3 extends 1 residue past the end of the read, so its final part is completed from the germline J gene. The chain employs TRBV20 and TRBJ1-3; D possibly corresponds to TRBD1 (6 bases). The CDR3 sequence is 15 residues long. Germline V lookup: CDR1 GFQATS, CDR2 STVNSAI. Trimming left V 3 bases short and J 0 bases short, with 12 bases between. The CDR3 DNA, read in part, is TGTGGTGCTAGTGCGGGACAAAATTCTGGAAATACGCTCTAT. It specifies CGASAGQNSGNTLY. In full, the CDR3 reads CGASAGQNSGNTLYF.

Of note for this clone: Mouse gene names apply. The DNA ends 1 residue before the CDR3 does, and the rest of the CDR3 is filled in from the germline J gene. The chain combines TRBV19 with TRBJ1-1; the match to TRBD1 covers 11 bases. The germline CDR1 and CDR2 sequences are FNHDT and SITEND (reference sequence). Germline trimming cut 5 bases from V and 0 bases from J; bases unmatched to any gene: 3. CDR3 length equals 15 residues. CDR3 sequence reads: CASSTGQGANTEVFF. Incomplete CDR3 DNA: TGTGCCAGCAGCACGGGACAGGGGGCAAACACAGAAGTCTTC.

Details on this clone: Mouse germline and gene names are used. The read ends 1 residue before the CDR3 terminus; that terminus is restored from the germline J gene. The chain employs TRBV1 and TRBJ2-1, with TRBD1 matching over 7 bases. CDR3 size: 14 residues. J lost 1 base, V lost 4 bases, and 1 base had no gene match. CDR1 and CDR2 from the germline V gene are NSQYPW and LRSPGD (reference sequence). The CDR3 region is CTCSGGQNYAEQFF. CDR3 DNA (partial): TGCACCTGCAGTGGGGGACAGAACTATGCTGAGCAGTTC. The whole variable domain, filled in from reference TRBV1 and TRBJ2-1, reads VTLLEQNPRWRLVPRGQAVNLRCILKNSQYPWMSWYQQDLQKQLQWLFTLRSPGDKEVKSLPGADYLATRVTDTELRLQVANMSQGRTLYCTCSGGQNYAEQFFGPGTRLTVL.

A remark on this clone: Mouse gene names apply. Read sequence stops 1 residue before the CDR3 end, and the germline J gene provides the missing end. The chain links TRBV20 to TRBJ1-1; 7 nucleotides agree with TRBD1. Germline CDR1 GFQATS, CDR2 STVNSAI. Losses at the gene ends were 3 bases for V and 1 base for J; bases not matched to a gene: 5. The CDR3 has 14 residues. The part of the CDR3 DNA that was read is TGTGGTGCTAGACCTCGACAGGGGAACACAGAAGTCTTC. This encodes CGARPRQGNTEVF. The entire CDR3 protein is CGARPRQGNTEVFF.

About this clone itself: Gene names denote mouse genes. The CDR3 sequence: CASSKTGGSYTQYF. The CDR3 DNA, read in part, is TGTGCTAGCAGTAAGACTGGGGGGTCATACACCCAGTAC. This chain uses TRBV29 with TRBJ2-5, with TRBD2 matching 10 bases. The read terminates 1 residue ahead of where the CDR3 ends, so the germline J gene completes it. The germline CDR1 and CDR2 sequences are MSHET and SYDVDS. The length of the CDR3 is 14 residues. V lost 5 bases, J lost 7 bases, and 6 bases stayed unmatched.

Concerning this clone: The germline and genes are mouse ones. Read coverage stops 1 residue before the CDR3 terminus; the germline J gene supplies the remainder. J is TRBJ1-4 and V is TRBV29, with D possibly TRBD1 on 6 matching bases. Trimming pared 3 bases from V and 7 bases from J, leaving 12 bases between. In germline, CDR1 is MSHET, CDR2 SYDVDS. CDR3 length equals 14 residues. The DNA read from the CDR3 is TGTGCTAGCAGTTTCAGGGAGGGGGGCGAAAGATTATTT. Residues: CASSFREGGERLF. In full, the CDR3 is CASSFREGGERLFF.

A remark on this clone: Each gene name is a mouse one. The read finishes 1 residue shy of the CDR3 end, and the germline J gene is used to complete it. The chain joins TRBV13-2 to TRBJ2-5, with 8 nucleotides matching TRBD2. Unmatched junction bases numbered 2, after V lost 2 bases and J lost 6 bases. The V gene's germline CDR1 is NNHNN and CDR2 SYGAGS (reference sequence). The CDR3 covers 13 residues. CDR3 DNA, as far as it was read: TGTGCCAGCGGTGAAAACTGGGGGGACACCCAGTAC. As protein: CASGENWGDTQY. The full CDR3 protein is CASGENWGDTQYF.